This record covers a single T cell receptor beta chain. This clone was observed many times. The specificity of this receptor is unknown. Per-base qualities were not stored, and no clone one base away is much larger. The entry originates in a study of cytomegalovirus exposure and HLA in healthy donors (dated by TCRdb to 2016 to 2017). Notes on the research overall: In an earlier analysis of 587 of the donors, around 290 Gb of sequence data and roughly 100 million unique TCR beta sequences from about 190 million T cells were reported. The study used immunosequencing to profile the T cell repertoires of around 600 subjects and linked those repertoires to cytomegalovirus serostatus. Donor age, sex, ethnicity and CMV serostatus were compiled alongside the repertoire data. The aim of the study was to test whether cataloging public T cell receptors could identify signatures of past pathogen exposure. Roughly 300 gigabases of sequencing data and tens of millions of unique TCR sequences were included in an early release covering about 700 HLA-typed donors. Class I and class II HLA loci were covered by the typing at four-digit resolution. To decide whether each TCR beta V gene segment behaved as functional or pseudogenic, an earlier analysis of approximately 620 of the donors relied on high-throughput TCR beta sequencing. Of the 398 genotyped donors, roughly 80% fell in the genetic ancestry cluster associated with self-reported Caucasian donors. Besides the first cohort of roughly 700 subjects, a separate validation cohort made up of around 120 different subjects was used. In a later analysis, previously published TCR beta repertoires from hundreds of donors were re-analyzed and high-resolution HLA genotyping was added so that TCR occurrence patterns could be studied. Among almost 400 genotyped donors of the cohort, an average of approximately 240,000 unique TCR beta nucleotide sequences were sequenced per donor, roughly a sixth of them non-productive. In a later genetic analysis, genome-wide SNP genotypes for about 55% of the roughly 670 donors were used, and that subset was treated as a discovery cohort. The study combined high-throughput TCR immunosequencing, statistical association of individual TCRs with disease status, and machine learning to predict cytomegalovirus infection status. Roughly 5 DR-DQ haplotypes were treated as single units for association and clustering because of strong linkage in the cohort. All discovery cohort repertoires had been generated on a single sequencing platform. The later analysis used no new phenotypic data to find candidate immune exposures, relying instead on TCR beta sequences and their occurrence across donors. The number of typed donors differed by locus: roughly 629-640 for A, B, C, DRB1 and DQB1; 522 for DQA1; 606 for DPA1; and around 450 for DPB1. Overall study outcomes, separate from this receptor: The earlier analysis of about 600 of the donors excluded seventeen rarely observed V segments, including chromosome 9 orphons, because counts were too low. At a false discovery rate of 0.05, a later analysis linked roughly 17,000 TCR beta sequences to specific HLA alleles. In a later analysis, HLA-associated TCR beta chains were found to be more clonally expanded and to have lower generation probabilities than equally common non-associated chains. A later analysis found that TCR association rates varied across HLA loci, with DRB1 alleles showing the most associated TCRs and HLA-C alleles the fewest. The study gave a list of some 150 TCR beta chains associated with cytomegalovirus. The cohort was sequenced for TCR beta chains only, and without alpha or paired-chain data the features that could be detected were limited. According to a later analysis, most CMV-associated TCR beta chains appeared to be HLA-restricted, and the HLA associations seemed to be driven largely by CMV exposure. Strong co-occurrence of HLA alleles, especially DR and DQ, made assigning TCR associations to individual alleles difficult. HLA typing was unavailable for some donors at each locus, so association tests used only the typed subset. An association between a missense DCLRE1C variant and V-gene and J-gene trimming of TCR beta chains was found in a later genetic analysis and replicated in an independent cohort. According to a later analysis, parvovirus B19, influenza, CMV and Epstein-Barr virus appeared linked to several top co-occurrence clusters. Across donors, most TCR sequences were observed very rarely, whereas some public TCRs were present in many individuals. Correlated functional status among segregating V segments might be attributable to linkage disequilibrium, but an unknown experimental factor could not be ruled out. Immune exposure information for the cohort was limited to CMV serostatus. An earlier analysis of approximately 570 of the donors showed that most TCR beta V segments appeared in productive rearrangements either about 87% or about 30% of the time, which broadly matched IMGT annotations. A further reported finding was that TCR beta sequences accurately predicted the HLA-A and HLA-B alleles for most subjects in the first cohort. Presence/absence analyses assumed roughly uniform sequencing depth across donors, an assumption that may not hold. A later genetic analysis reported fewer N-insertions in productive TCRs among donors in an Asian-associated ancestry cluster than the approximately 670-donor mean. The classifier was reported to diagnose cytomegalovirus status with high specificity and sensitivity in both the original cohort and the validation cohort. In vitro tests confirmed that a few of the cytomegalovirus-associated TCR beta chains recognize cytomegalovirus antigens. A group of highly shared sequence variants was considered likely to be a technical artifact of the sequencing pipeline. The authors suggested that the approach could potentially be generalized to other disease states and immunological phenotypes.

The cohort consisted of approximately 670 healthy bone marrow donors. At the time of sampling, all cohort members were nominally healthy, though unrecorded immune exposures were likely present. The donor tested CMV seronegative and was one of the 352 seronegative cohort members. A peripheral blood sample was provided by each donor, and peripheral blood mononuclear cells were used for TCR beta sequencing. The Qiagen DNeasy Blood Extraction Kit was used to extract genomic DNA from the blood cell samples. The library was made by the immunoSEQ multiplex PCR assay. For the multiplex PCR, a mixture combining 60 forward primers for TCR Vbeta segments and 13 reverse primers for TCR Jbeta segments was used. A multiplex PCR assay on genomic DNA amplified the CDR3 region of rearranged TCR beta genes. Amplified TCR beta libraries were sequenced as 87-base-pair reads on the Illumina HiSeq System. In the source study's methods: In a later analysis, 80 million or so unique TCR beta chains were counted across the 500 to 700 repertoires, and about 9.9 million of these chains were shared by at least two donors. A nearest-neighbor algorithm error-corrected the raw reads and collapsed the reads into unique sequences, merging closely related sequences to remove PCR and sequencing errors. Alignment of CDR3 sequences to IMGT reference sequences was used to assign V, D and J gene segments. For a sequence to be retained, at least a six-nucleotide match to both a V gene segment and a J gene segment was required. Rearrangements were called productive when the CDR3 lacked stop codons and stayed in frame with V and J; all others were non-productive. CDR3 was defined by IMGT convention, running from the second conserved V-encoded cysteine to the conserved J-encoded phenylalanine. In an earlier analysis of more than 550 of the donors, sequences lacking an unambiguous match to a single V gene segment were excluded. An earlier analysis of a few hundred of the donors called V segments functional above 56.7% productive rearrangements and segregating when the between-donor standard deviation exceeded 5%. A statistical classification framework was developed to diagnose cytomegalovirus status using the catalog of TCR beta chain sequences. V and J gene assignment, in a later analysis, came from comparing TCR nucleotide sequences with IMGT/GENE-DB human TR gene sequences. Using the TCRdist pipeline, a later analysis assigned CDR3 sequences along with most-parsimonious VDJ recombination scenarios. A later analysis defined each TCR beta chain by its CDR3 amino acid sequence plus V-gene family, and excluded reads lacking a unique V-gene family. A later analysis removed 592 highly shared, low-generation-probability nucleotide sequences to deal with suspected cross-contamination and a sequencing artifact. In a later analysis, a clonal expansion index was calculated for each public chain from normalized within-repertoire ranks of inferred template counts. A later analysis computed generation probabilities with a VDJ recombination model fitted to out-of-frame rearrangements, and checked the results against IGoR. In a later analysis, hypergeometric tests were used to score TCR-TCR, TCR-HLA and TCR-CMV co-occurrence, with a repertoire-size bias correction applied to TCR pairs. False discovery rates were estimated in a later analysis by permuting HLA or CMV assignments 20 times. In a later analysis, co-occurring TCRs were grouped using DBSCAN, and TCRdist sequence similarity was added for clustering within HLA-allele-positive subsets. Co-occurrence clustering excluded repertoires with fewer than 30,000 or more than 120,000 public chains, plus five with anomalous nucleotide sharing. The immuneACCESS repertoire file appears here via TCRdb, limited to in-frame rearrangements. These files lack a portion of the clones; in checked studies, under half of the deficit traces to unresolved V genes, and the cause of the others is not known. V and J calls and clone size are given by that table; D and trimming were obtained from the DNA. This sample gives under 150,000 clones in total; 75% to 85% of them show up just once. The top ten clones comprise 2.7% of the sample.

Sequences were obtained from PBMCs. This receptor was taken from a man in his fifties in good health and CMV-seronegative.

The CDR3 is CASSQGTSGDYYEQYF. The bases are TGTGCCAGCAGCCAAGGGACTAGCGGGGATTACTACGAGCAGTACTTC. This sequence uses TRBV4-2 and TRBJ2-7; TRBD2 aligns with 12 central bases. Per the germline V gene, LGHNA is the CDR1 and YNFKEQ is the CDR2. Relative to germline, V is missing 1 base and J is missing 3 bases, with 4 bases of the junction outside any gene match. The CDR3 contains 16 residues, cysteine and phenylalanine counted. The sequence is cut down to CDR3 DNA, 48 bases in frame from base 1.